One and the same sample provided the 14 T cell receptor beta chains below, sequenced in a study of tumor-infiltrating lymphocytes in primary liver carcinoma. Bulk tissue was left unsorted, and RNA and DNA were co-extracted from 20-30 mg of it. Total RNA amounting to 500 ng was the source from which TCR beta cDNA was made with a constant-region primer. A slightly modified ARM-PCR protocol with three nested multiplex PCR rounds produced these TCR beta libraries. A C-beta reverse primer and TRBV1-TRBV30 forward primers served in each of the first two PCR rounds, at 9 to 11 cycles apiece. Using its own MiXCR run on the multiplex PCR reads, TCRdb lists one record per CDR3 protein. The sample has about 37,000 distinct CDR3 sequences; approximately 71% are singletons. The specimen sequenced was tumor-adjacent normal liver tissue. Receptors originate from a man aged 35-49 years with primary liver carcinoma and hepatitis B virus infection.

The rearrangement links TRBV11-2 to TRBJ2-5; D gene uncertain. CDR3 length equals 15 residues. The germline CDR1 and CDR2 sequences are SGHAT and FQNNGV. The V gene lost 9 bases and the J gene lost 4 bases, with 21 bases spanning the gap. This CDR3 is CARSPVKLVPETQYF. The CDR3 DNA is TGTGCCAGGAGCCCCGTCAAGCTAGTCCCAGAGACCCAGTACTTC.

A remark on this clonotype: The conserved phenylalanine or tryptophan is not found at the CDR3 terminus, so this likely reflects a read error. The rearrangement links TRBV11-2 to TRBJ1-6; the match to TRBD1 covers 7 bases. The CDR3 contains 16 residues. From germline, CDR1 is SGHAT and CDR2 FQNNGV. The CDR3 DNA follows: TGTGTCAGCAGTTTAGGGGACAGCGGCTATAATACACCCCTCCACTTG. Translated: CVSSLGDSGYNTPLHL.

V is TRBV5-1 and J is TRBJ2-1; the match to TRBD2 covers 11 bases. Germline CDR1 SGHRS, CDR2 YFSETQ. The CDR3 runs to 13 residues. V shed 3 bases and J 15 bases; nucleotides not matched to a gene: 8. DNA for the CDR3: TGCGCCAGCAGCTGGGGGCTAGCGGGGGGCCGGTTCTTC. Translated, it gives CASSWGLAGGRFF.

This clonotype was counted a single time. A read error is likely, as this CDR3 ends without the conserved phenylalanine or tryptophan. V gene TRBV6-1 combines with J gene TRBJ2-7, with 12 bases that match TRBD2. This CDR3 spans 17 amino acids. J gave up 3 bases and V 5 bases, and 11 bases lay outside the gene matches. Germline lookup yields CDR1 MNHNS and CDR2 SASEGT. This CDR3 reads CASSRLAGAKSDYEQYY. As DNA, the CDR3 is TGTGCCAGCAGTCGACTAGCGGGAGCGAAATCGGACTACGAGCAGTACTAC.

As concerns this clonotype: The final CDR3 position lacks the conserved phenylalanine or tryptophan, pointing to a likely read error. The chain has TRBV5-1 and TRBJ2-7, with 7 bases matching TRBD1. CDR1 and CDR2 (germline): SGHRS, YFSETQ. The CDR3 length is 14 residues. Losses at the gene ends were 0 bases for V and 10 bases for J; bases not matched to a gene: 10. CDR3 in DNA: TGCGCCAGCAGCTTGGCAGGGGGTGAATCCGAACAGTACTTA. It codes for CASSLAGGESEQYL.

To note about this clonotype: Here the CDR3 omits its conserved ending phenylalanine or tryptophan, so a read error is the likely source. The limits of the CDR3 on the DNA are not certain, so only TCRdb's listed CDR3 is given. This sequence joins TRBV29-1 and TRBJ2-5; the D segment call TRBD1 is taken from the table without a DNA check. Inclusive of both ends, the CDR3 amounts to 11 amino acids. Looked up from germline, CDR1 is SQVTM and CDR2 is ANQGSEA. The CDR3 spells CSVEPGETQNS.

This clonotype is termed medium-sized. The genes are TRBV4-2 and TRBJ2-7; 10 bases align to TRBD1. V shed 0 bases, J shed 7 bases, and the junction held 12 bases outside the gene matches. Germline CDR1 and CDR2: LGHNA and YNFKEQ. This CDR3 spans 17 amino acids. The CDR3 protein is CASSQERLETGGWEQYF. CDR3 sequence (DNA): TGTGCCAGCAGCCAAGAGAGGCTCGAGACAGGGGGCTGGGAGCAGTACTTC.

A word on this clonotype: The junction does not match germline at one end; this may be a read error. The chain combines TRBV6-2 or TRBV6-3 with TRBJ1-1; 8 nucleotides line up with TRBD1. Per germline, CDR1 MNHEY and CDR2 SVGEGT. CDR3 length: 14 residues. Written as DNA, the CDR3 is TGTACCACGCGAACAGGGGGACTGGGGCCTGAAACTTTCTTT. Translation gives CTTRTGGLGPETFF.

The V call is TRBV5-1, the J call TRBJ1-5, with D possibly matching TRBD1 (6 bases). Germline V gene lookup returns CDR1 SGHRS and CDR2 YFSETQ. The CDR3 totals 15 residues. CDR3 coding DNA: TGCACCGGCAGCTCAGGGGACCCGGGGAGTCAGCCCCAGCATTTT. Translation: CTGSSGDPGSQPQHF.

This clonotype was observed once. A junction end diverges from the germline sequence, so it may reflect a read error. V gene TRBV29-1 combines with J gene TRBJ2-3, with D possibly being TRBD2 (7 bases). The CDR3 totals 13 residues. Germline V gives CDR1 SQVTM, CDR2 ANQGSEA. Written as DNA, the CDR3 is TGCATCGTTGGGGGGGAGCGGACAGATACGCGGTATTTT. Amino acid sequence: CIVGGERTDTRYF.

Of note for this clonotype: This may be a read error, as it is one base from a much larger clone. The V call is TRBV30, the J call TRBJ2-1; 8 bases map to TRBD2. The V and J ends lost 0 bases and 4 bases, in that order; junction bases with no gene match: 5. The CDR3 contains 15 residues. Looked up from germline, CDR1 is GTSNPN and CDR2 is SVGIG (reference sequence). The DNA for the CDR3 is TGTGCCTGGAGTGTAATAGCGGGACTGTACAATGAGCAGTTCTTC. Residues: CAWSVIAGLYNEQFF.

To note about this clonotype: One end of the junction fails to match germline, which may point to a read error. The chain joins TRBV6-1 to TRBJ2-6; D possibly matches TRBD1 or TRBD2 (5 bases each). The CDR3 runs 15 residues. Looked up from germline, CDR1 is MNHNS and CDR2 is SASEGT. Here the CDR3 reads CASSYGASEANALTF. The CDR3 DNA reads as TGTGCCAGCAGTTACGGGGCGTCTGAGGCCAACGCCCTGACTTTC.

This chain joins TRBV12-3 or TRBV12-4 and TRBJ2-1, with 7 bases matching TRBD2. The length of the CDR3 is 16 residues. With 9 bases clipped from V and 4 bases from J, the junction kept 15 bases outside the gene matches. The CDR3 DNA is TGTGCCAGTGGGGCTAGCGGCCATAGCTCTTACAATGAGCAGTTCTTC. Encoded protein: CASGASGHSSYNEQFF.

Turning to this clonotype: Relative to the germline gene, one junction end is altered; a read error may explain this. CDR3: CASSFPRTSGTKNILYF. The CDR3 DNA is TGTGCCAGCAGCTTTCCCAGGACTAGCGGAACCAAAAACATTCTGTACTTC. V and J are TRBV11-1 and TRBJ2-4; TRBD2 matches at 10 bases. The CDR3 covers 17 residues. Germline V lookup: CDR1 SGHAT, CDR2 FQDESV (reference sequence).